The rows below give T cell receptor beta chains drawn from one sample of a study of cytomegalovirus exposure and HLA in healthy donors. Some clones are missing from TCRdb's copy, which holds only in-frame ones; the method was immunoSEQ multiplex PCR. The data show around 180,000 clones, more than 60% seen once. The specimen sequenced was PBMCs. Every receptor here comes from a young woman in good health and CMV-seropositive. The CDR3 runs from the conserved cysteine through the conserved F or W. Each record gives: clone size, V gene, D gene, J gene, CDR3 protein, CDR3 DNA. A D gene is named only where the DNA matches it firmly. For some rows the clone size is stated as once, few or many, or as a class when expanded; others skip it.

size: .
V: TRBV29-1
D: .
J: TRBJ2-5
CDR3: CSVEGYRERQETQYF
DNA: TGCAGCGTTGAGGGTTATAGGGAGAGGCAAGAGACCCAGTACTTC

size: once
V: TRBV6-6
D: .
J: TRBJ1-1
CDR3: CASSSLGHPNTEAFF
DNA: TGTGCCAGCAGTTCACTTGGACATCCGAACACTGAAGCTTTCTTT

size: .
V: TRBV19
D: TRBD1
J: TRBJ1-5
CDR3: CASSTTGTGLQPQHF
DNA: TGTGCCAGTAGTACCACCGGGACAGGGCTTCAGCCCCAGCATTTT

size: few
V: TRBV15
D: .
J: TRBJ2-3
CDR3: CATSRDGKSTDTQYF
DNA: TGTGCCACCAGCAGAGACGGGAAAAGCACAGATACGCAGTATTTT

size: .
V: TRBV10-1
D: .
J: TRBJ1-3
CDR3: CASRPTATPLNSGNTIYF
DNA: TGCGCCAGCCGCCCGACAGCTACCCCCCTAAACTCTGGAAACACCATATATTTT

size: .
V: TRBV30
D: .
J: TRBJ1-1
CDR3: CAWRVGVSTEAFF
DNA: TGTGCCTGGAGGGTAGGGGTGAGCACTGAAGCTTTCTTT

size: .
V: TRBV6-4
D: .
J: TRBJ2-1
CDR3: CASSDSSGSYNEQFF
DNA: TGTGCCAGCAGTGACTCTAGCGGCTCCTACAATGAGCAGTTCTTC

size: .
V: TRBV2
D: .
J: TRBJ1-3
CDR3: CASSEGQAISGNTIYF
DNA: TGTGCCAGCAGTGAGGGGCAGGCGATCTCTGGAAACACCATATATTTT

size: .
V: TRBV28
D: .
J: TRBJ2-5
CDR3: CASSPSLYRARGYQETQYF
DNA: TGTGCCAGCAGCCCTTCCTTGTACAGGGCTAGGGGGTACCAAGAGACCCAGTACTTC

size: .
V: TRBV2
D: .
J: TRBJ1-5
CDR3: CASSEALRGGIGNQPQHF
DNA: TGTGCCAGCAGTGAAGCGCTTCGGGGGGGGATCGGCAATCAGCCCCAGCATTTT

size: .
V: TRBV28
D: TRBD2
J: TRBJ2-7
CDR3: CASSLGLAGRYEQYF
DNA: TGTGCCAGCAGTTTAGGGCTAGCGGGTAGATACGAGCAGTACTTC

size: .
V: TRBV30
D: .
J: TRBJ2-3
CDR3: CAWTGEGLIDTQYF
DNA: TGTGCCTGGACAGGGGAGGGTTTGATTGATACGCAGTATTTT

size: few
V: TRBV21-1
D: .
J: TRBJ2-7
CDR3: CASSPLAGAGQYF
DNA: TGTGCCAGCAGCCCCTTGGCAGGGGCCGGGCAGTACTTC